The 26 T cell receptor beta chains below were found in one sample sequenced in a study of human T cells and chemical hapten exposure. Time point: patch test 1, 2 weeks after DPC sensitization. This sample's treatment: therapeutic diphenylcyclopropenone sensitization with weekly scalp DPC. One entry per CDR3 protein results from TCRdb running MiXCR on the RACE reads. The data show roughly 200,000 distinct CDR3 sequences, with around 22% seen just once and about 6.7% held by the top ten. Specimen: whole blood, collected in connection with sensitization to the hapten diphenylcyclopropenone (DPC). All receptors come from a woman aged 45-60 years with alopecia areata. Some clones in this sample may be carry-over from other donors' samples.

The chain links TRBV3-1 to TRBJ2-3, with 9 nucleotides matching TRBD2. The CDR3 is 16 residues long. V dropped 1 base and J dropped 2; count of bases not matched to a gene: 4. Germline values: CDR1 LGHDT, CDR2 YNNKEL (reference sequence). The CDR3 is CASSQGGTSLTDTQYF. The CDR3 DNA reads TGTGCCAGCAGCCAAGGGGGGACTAGCCTCACAGATACGCAGTATTTT.

There are a few counts of this clonotype. The gene calls are TRBV3-1 and TRBJ2-7; D ambiguous. Trimming shortened V by 5 bases and J by 2 bases, and 10 bases separated the two germline ends. This CDR3 is 13 amino acids long. CDR1 and CDR2 (germline): LGHDT, YNNKEL (reference sequence). The CDR3 DNA follows: TGTGCCAGCAGCGCCAGTGGCCCCTACGAGCAGTACTTC. It codes for CASSASGPYEQYF.

The chain links TRBV5-1 to TRBJ2-1; no definite D call. Germline V CDR1 and CDR2: SGHRS, YFSETQ. The CDR3 is 14 residues long. The V end lost 4 bases, the J end lost 11 bases, and 19 bases lay between the germline ends. DNA for the CDR3: TGCGCCAGCAGCCCGGCTCTAGGCGGCCAGAAGCAGTTCTTC. It translates to CASSPALGGQKQFF.

The rearrangement joins TRBV7-8 to TRBJ2-1; 8 bases are shared with TRBD2. The CDR3 has 16 amino acids. With V trimmed by 5 bases and J by 3 bases, 9 bases remained unmatched. Germline loops: CDR1 SGHVS, CDR2 FQNEAQ. CDR3 in DNA: TGTGCCAGCAGCCCGGACCCGGGGGGGCTCTACAATGAGCAGTTCTTC. Residues: CASSPDPGGLYNEQFF.

In its sample, this clonotype was seen a few times. J is TRBJ2-2 and V is TRBV6-5; 12 bases are a match to TRBD2. The V segment lost 5 bases and the J segment 6 bases; nucleotides outside the gene matches: 4. The CDR3 loop spans 15 amino acids. Germline assignment: CDR1 MNHEY and CDR2 SVGAGI. The CDR3 loop reads CASSGLAGGAGELFF. The CDR3 DNA follows: TGTGCCAGCAGTGGGCTAGCGGGAGGGGCCGGGGAGCTGTTTTTT.

This clonotype was seen a handful of times. The chain is built from TRBV5-1 and TRBJ1-3; TRBD1 aligns across 8 bases. This CDR3 has 15 amino acids. The junction had 11 bases not matched to a gene; V was cut back by 4 bases and J by 8 bases. Per the germline V gene, CDR1 is SGHRS and CDR2 is YFSETQ. CDR3: CASSPKDRAMDTIYF. CDR3 coding DNA: TGCGCCAGCAGCCCCAAGGACAGGGCAATGGACACCATATATTTT.

This clonotype was observed at least ten times. The genes are TRBV5-1 and TRBJ2-2; D gene ambiguous. The germline V and J ends were trimmed by 5 bases and 0 bases, with 5 bases remaining between them. Germline loops: CDR1 SGHRS, CDR2 YFSETQ. The CDR3 totals 13 residues. CDR3 coding DNA: TGCGCCAGCAGGACCGCGAACACCGGGGAGCTGTTTTTT. This gives the protein CASRTANTGELFF.

The chain recombines TRBV5-1 with TRBJ2-3; D might be TRBD1 (5 bases). The V end lost 5 bases, the J end lost 0 bases, and 19 bases lay between the germline ends. The CDR3 length is 17 residues. Germline V lookup: CDR1 SGHRS, CDR2 YFSETQ. CDR3 protein: CASRRQGVTSSTDTQYF. In DNA, the CDR3 is TGCGCCAGCAGACGCCAGGGTGTTACCTCTAGCACAGATACGCAGTATTTT.

This clonotype was found a few times. The rearrangement joins TRBV13 to TRBJ1-5; D gene ambiguous. The CDR3 extends over 14 amino acids. Deletions cut 0 bases from V and 5 bases from J, with 8 bases between. Germline V gives CDR1 PRHDT, CDR2 FYEKMQ (reference sequence). The CDR3 protein is CASSLGGGDQPQHF. The CDR3 nucleotides are TGTGCCAGCAGCTTAGGAGGAGGAGATCAGCCCCAGCATTTT.

This clonotype was observed a few times. The chain joins TRBV21-1 to TRBJ2-3; the table's D gene call, TRBD1, was not cross checked with the DNA. TRBV21-1 is reported as a pseudogene. The CDR3 is 19 residues long. Here the CDR3 reads CASSKASGVVSKDTDTQYF. The CDR3 DNA reads as TGTGCCAGCAGCAAAGCTTCAGGGGTGGTTTCCAAAGACACAGATACGCAGTATTTT.

The table lists this clonotype with a few counts. This chain connects TRBV7-6 to TRBJ2-7, with 7 bases identical to TRBD2. After removal of 1 base from V and 6 bases from J, the junction contained 0 bases not matched to a gene. The CDR3 has 12 residues. Germline V gene data show CDR1 as SGHVS and CDR2 as FNYEAQ. The CDR3 nucleotides read TGTGCCAGCAGCTTAGGGGGGGGCGAGCAGTACTTC. This gives the protein CASSLGGGEQYF.

The chain carries TRBV20-1 and TRBJ2-7; 11 bases match TRBD2. Germline trimming cut 5 bases from V and 0 bases from J; bases unmatched to any gene: 3. This CDR3 spans 14 amino acids. The germline CDR1 and CDR2 sequences are DFQATT and SNEGSKA (reference sequence). The CDR3 loop reads CSASSGRISYEQYF. In DNA, the CDR3 is TGCAGTGCTTCTAGCGGGAGGATCTCCTACGAGCAGTACTTC.

In its sample, this clonotype was seen a few times. The rearrangement links TRBV29-1 to TRBJ2-1; no firm D call. CDR3 size: 12 residues. V lost 6 bases to trimming and J lost 5 bases, with 11 bases between them. The germline V gene has CDR1 SQVTM and CDR2 ANQGSEA. The DNA of the CDR3 is TGCAGCGTGGGTAGTACGAACAATGAGCAGTTCTTC. Its protein product is CSVGSTNNEQFF.

The chain uses TRBV5-1 and TRBJ2-5, with 8 bases aligning to TRBD1. The ends lost 3 bases at V and 5 bases at J; junction bases unmatched: 6. This CDR3 is built from 14 residues. Germline V CDR1 and CDR2: SGHRS, YFSETQ. The CDR3 loop is CASSSSDRAETQYF. The CDR3, as DNA: TGCGCCAGCAGCTCCTCGGACAGGGCGGAGACCCAGTACTTC.

This clonotype was counted between two and nine times. The chain joins TRBV10-3 to TRBJ2-7, with 9 bases fitting TRBD2. This CDR3 spans 15 amino acids. Germline lookup yields CDR1 ENHRY and CDR2 SYGVKD. Trimming removed 5 bases from V and 4 bases from J; junction bases left unmatched: 9. For the CDR3, the DNA is TGTGCCATCAGTAATTCCGGGACTAGCTTTTACGAGCAGTACTTC. Its translation: CAISNSGTSFYEQYF.

This clonotype came up a few times. This chain uses TRBV15 with TRBJ2-3, with TRBD2 matching over 11 bases. V lost 1 base to trimming and J lost 1 base; unmatched junction nucleotides: 7. CDR3 size: 18 residues. The germline gives CDR1 LNHNV, CDR2 YYDKDF (reference sequence). CDR3: CATSRGSGRAIGTDTQYF. CDR3 nucleotide sequence: TGTGCCACCAGCAGAGGTAGCGGGAGGGCCATCGGCACAGATACGCAGTATTTT. Based on the CDR3 plus reference TRBV15 and TRBJ2-3, the full variable domain is DAMVIQNPRYQVTQFGKPVTLSCSQTLNHNVMYWYQQKSSQAPKLLFHYYDKDFNNEADTPDNFQSRRPNTSFCFLDIRSPGLGDTAMYLCATSRGSGRAIGTDTQYFGPGTRLTVL.

The V gene is TRBV28, the J gene TRBJ1-5; D is perhaps TRBD1 (5 bases). The V end was cut by 5 bases, the J end by 1 base, with 9 bases between. Germline values: CDR1 MDHEN, CDR2 SYDVKM. The CDR3 totals 14 residues. The CDR3 reads CASSRGGSNQPQHF. CDR3 DNA sequence: TGTGCCAGCAGTAGGGGTGGGAGCAATCAGCCCCAGCATTTT.

This clonotype was observed at least ten times. The genes are TRBV12-3 or TRBV12-4 and TRBJ2-2; 7 bases map to TRBD1. The V gene end was trimmed by 2 bases and the J gene end by 6 bases; junction bases not matched to a gene: 3. CDR3 length equals 14 residues. Written as DNA, the CDR3 is TGTGCCAGCAGTTTAACTAGGGGGCCCGGGGAGCTGTTTTTT. It translates to CASSLTRGPGELFF.

The chain employs TRBV20-1 and TRBJ2-1; D is possibly TRBD1 (5 bases). Germline CDR1 reads DFQATT; CDR2 reads SNEGSKA (reference sequence). Trimming shortened V by 1 base and J by 6 bases, and 13 bases separated the two germline ends. The CDR3 length is 14 residues. The CDR3 DNA is TGCAGTGCTAGAGCTATAGGGGCCATCAATGAGCAGTTCTTC. Translation gives CSARAIGAINEQFF.

V is TRBV29-1 and J is TRBJ1-1, with a tentative D call TRBD1 (5 bases). V gave up 0 bases and J gave up 6 bases, with 8 bases separating them. This CDR3 comprises 12 residues. Germline lookup yields CDR1 SQVTM and CDR2 ANQGSEA. The CDR3 loop is CSVEEGGPEAFF. The CDR3 bases are TGCAGCGTTGAAGAGGGGGGACCTGAAGCTTTCTTT.

This clonotype was seen a few times. The rearrangement uses TRBV11-2 and TRBJ2-7, with D unresolved. This CDR3 region has 16 residues. From germline, CDR1 is SGHAT and CDR2 FQNNGV. V lost 5 bases and J 1 base, leaving 18 bases between the germline ends. In DNA, the CDR3 is TGTGCCAGCAGCCTTCTTGTGCCGCCCCAATCCTACGAGCAGTACTTC. Protein: CASSLLVPPQSYEQYF.

The chain couples TRBV5-1 to TRBJ1-2; D is unresolved. This CDR3 comprises 15 residues. Per the germline V gene, CDR1 is SGHRS and CDR2 is YFSETQ. Trimming left V 2 bases short and J 4 bases short, with 15 bases between. The CDR3 nucleotides read TGCGCCAGCAGCTTTGACCCCGAAAGGGTCTATGGCTACACCTTC. Translated, it gives CASSFDPERVYGYTF.

CDR3 loop: CSAPSGNQETQYF. The CDR3 DNA reads as TGCAGTGCTCCAAGCGGAAACCAAGAGACCCAGTACTTC. This chain connects TRBV20-1 to TRBJ2-5; a possible D gene is TRBD2 (5 bases). Trimming took 5 bases from V and 0 from J, leaving 10 bases between them. CDR1 DFQATT and CDR2 SNEGSKA come from the germline V gene (reference sequence). The CDR3 loop spans 13 amino acids.

This clonotype was picked up a small number of times. The chain employs TRBV6-2 or TRBV6-3 and TRBJ2-2; 12 bases map to TRBD1. Germline V lookup: CDR1 MNHEY, CDR2 SVGEGT. Losses at the gene ends were 6 bases for V and 5 bases for J; bases not matched to a gene: 7. The CDR3 sequence is 16 residues long. CDR3 DNA sequence: TGTGCCAGCAGCTCCGGGACAGGGGGCTTAACCGGGGAGCTGTTTTTT. It yields the protein CASSSGTGGLTGELFF.

This clonotype has just a few counts. The chain recombines TRBV14 with TRBJ1-5; D unresolved. V lost 1 base to trimming and J lost 1 base, with 8 bases between them. The CDR3 has 15 amino acids. CDR1 and CDR2 from the germline V gene are SGHDN and FVKESK. CDR3 sequence: CASSQGAGSNQPQHF. The CDR3 DNA reads as TGTGCCAGCAGCCAAGGAGCTGGGAGCAATCAGCCCCAGCATTTT.

This clonotype was recorded a few times. The V call is TRBV20-1, the J call TRBJ2-7; 11 nucleotides match TRBD2. V was clipped by 2 bases and J by 6 bases; unmatched bases: 6. This CDR3 has 14 amino acids. Looked up from germline, CDR1 is DFQATT and CDR2 is SNEGSKA (reference sequence). CDR3 nucleotides: TGCAGTGCTAGAAAGGGACTAGCGGAGACCGAGCAGTACTTC. Its translation: CSARKGLAETEQYF.